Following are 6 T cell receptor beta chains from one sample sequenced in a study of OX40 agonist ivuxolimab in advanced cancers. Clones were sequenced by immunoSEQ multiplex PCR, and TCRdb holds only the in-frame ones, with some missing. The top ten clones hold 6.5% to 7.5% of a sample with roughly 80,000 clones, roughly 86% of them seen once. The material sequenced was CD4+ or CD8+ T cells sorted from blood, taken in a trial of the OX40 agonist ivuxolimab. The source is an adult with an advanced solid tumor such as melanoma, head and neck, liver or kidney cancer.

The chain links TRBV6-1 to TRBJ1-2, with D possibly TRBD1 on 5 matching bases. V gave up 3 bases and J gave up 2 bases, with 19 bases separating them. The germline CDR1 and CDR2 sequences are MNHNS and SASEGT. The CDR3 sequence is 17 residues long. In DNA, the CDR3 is TGTGCCAGCAGTGATCTCACTGGGGCAGGGAGAAACTATGGCTACACCTTC. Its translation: CASSDLTGAGRNYGYTF.

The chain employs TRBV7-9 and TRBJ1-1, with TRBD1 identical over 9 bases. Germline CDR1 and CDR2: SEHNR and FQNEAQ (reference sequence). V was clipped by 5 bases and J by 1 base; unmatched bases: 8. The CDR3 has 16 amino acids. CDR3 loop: CASSPKTGGTNTEAFF. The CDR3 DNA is TGTGCCAGCAGCCCCAAGACAGGGGGAACGAACACTGAAGCTTTCTTT.

The CDR3 here is CASSPSGRNEQYF. The CDR3 nucleotides read TGTGCCAGTAGTCCTTCGGGCCGGAACGAGCAGTACTTC. The chain carries TRBV19 and TRBJ2-7; no reliable D call. Looked up from germline, CDR1 is LNHDA and CDR2 is SQIVND (reference sequence). The V gene lost 5 bases and the J gene lost 5 bases, with 13 bases spanning the gap. The CDR3 is 13 residues long.

CDR3 DNA: TGCGCCAGCAGCCCCGACAGGGGAGGAACTGAAGCTTTCTTT. It yields the protein CASSPDRGGTEAFF. The chain carries TRBV4-3 and TRBJ1-1, with TRBD1 matching over 8 bases. The CDR3 covers 14 residues. CDR1 is LGHNA, CDR2 YSLEER, per germline. V lost 4 bases to trimming and J lost 5 bases; unmatched junction nucleotides: 6.

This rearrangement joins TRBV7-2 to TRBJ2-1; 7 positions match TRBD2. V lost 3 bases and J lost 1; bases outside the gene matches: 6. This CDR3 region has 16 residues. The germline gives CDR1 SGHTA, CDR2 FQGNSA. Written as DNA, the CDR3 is TGTGCCAGCAGCTTCGCGGGAGTTGGTTCCTACAATGAGCAGTTCTTC. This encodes CASSFAGVGSYNEQFF.

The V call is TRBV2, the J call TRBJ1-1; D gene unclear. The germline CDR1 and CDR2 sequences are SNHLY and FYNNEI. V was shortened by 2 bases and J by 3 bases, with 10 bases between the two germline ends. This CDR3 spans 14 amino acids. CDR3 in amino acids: CASSERAADTEAFF. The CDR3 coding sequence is TGTGCCAGCAGTGAACGGGCGGCCGACACTGAAGCTTTCTTT.